Shown below are 2 T cell receptor beta chains from a single sample sequenced in a study of blood T cell repertoires in COVID-19. Measured with immunoSEQ multiplex PCR; TCRdb has only the in-frame clones, and not every one. The sample carries 300,000 or so clones, around 87% recorded once. Specimen: peripheral blood. The receptors here all came from a woman aged 45-59 years who had recovered from COVID-19.

The J gene is TRBJ1-5, the V gene TRBV2, with 8 bases matching TRBD1. The V gene end was trimmed by 5 bases and the J gene end by 5 bases; junction bases not matched to a gene: 11. CDR1 and CDR2 from the germline V gene are SNHLY and FYNNEI. CDR3 length: 16 residues. CDR3 region: CASSPTGTGRYQPQHF. The CDR3 DNA reads TGTGCCAGCAGTCCAACCGGGACAGGTCGCTATCAGCCCCAGCATTTT.

V gene TRBV11-1 combines with J gene TRBJ2-1; 11 nucleotides match TRBD1. This CDR3 comprises 14 residues. Per the germline V gene, CDR1 is SGHAT and CDR2 is FQDESV (reference sequence). J gave up 6 bases and V 5 bases, and 3 bases lay outside the gene matches. The CDR3: CASSRDRGGNEQFF. The CDR3 nucleotides read TGTGCCAGCAGCCGGGACAGGGGGGGCAATGAGCAGTTCTTC.